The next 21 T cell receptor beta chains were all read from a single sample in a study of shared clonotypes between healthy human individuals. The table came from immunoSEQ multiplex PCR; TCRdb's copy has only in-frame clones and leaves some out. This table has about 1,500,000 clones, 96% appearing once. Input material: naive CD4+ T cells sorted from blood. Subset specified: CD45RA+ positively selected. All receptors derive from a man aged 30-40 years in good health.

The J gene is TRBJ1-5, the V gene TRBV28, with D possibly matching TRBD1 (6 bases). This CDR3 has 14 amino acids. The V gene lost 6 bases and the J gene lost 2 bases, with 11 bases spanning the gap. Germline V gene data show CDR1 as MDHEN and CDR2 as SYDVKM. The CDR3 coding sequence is TGTGCCAGCAGCCAGGGGCGTGGCAATCAGCCCCAGCATTTT. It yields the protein CASSQGRGNQPQHF.

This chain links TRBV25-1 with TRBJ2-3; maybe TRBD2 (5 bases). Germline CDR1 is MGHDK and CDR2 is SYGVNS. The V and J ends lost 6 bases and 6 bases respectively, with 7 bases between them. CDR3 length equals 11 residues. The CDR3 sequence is CASRGADTQYF. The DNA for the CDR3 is TGTGCCAGCAGGGGAGCGGATACGCAGTATTTT.

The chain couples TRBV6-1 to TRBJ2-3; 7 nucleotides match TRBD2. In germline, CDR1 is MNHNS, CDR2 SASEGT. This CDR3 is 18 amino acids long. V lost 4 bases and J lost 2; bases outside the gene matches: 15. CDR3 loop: CASSALLTRRGNTDTQYF. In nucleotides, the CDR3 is TGTGCCAGCAGTGCCCTCCTCACCCGGCGGGGGAACACAGATACGCAGTATTTT.

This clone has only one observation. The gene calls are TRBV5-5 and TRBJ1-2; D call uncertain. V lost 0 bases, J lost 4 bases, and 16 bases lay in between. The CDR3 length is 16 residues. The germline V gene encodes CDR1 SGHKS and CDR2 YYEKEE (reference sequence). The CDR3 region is CASSLASGQRGYGYTF. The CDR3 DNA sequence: TGTGCCAGCAGCTTGGCGTCGGGCCAACGGGGCTATGGCTACACCTTC.

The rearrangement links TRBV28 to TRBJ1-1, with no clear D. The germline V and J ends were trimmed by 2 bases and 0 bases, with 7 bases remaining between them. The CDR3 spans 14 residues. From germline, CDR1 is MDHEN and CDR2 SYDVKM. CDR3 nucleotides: TGTGCCAGCAGTTTAGAACCGATGAACACTGAAGCTTTCTTT. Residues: CASSLEPMNTEAFF.

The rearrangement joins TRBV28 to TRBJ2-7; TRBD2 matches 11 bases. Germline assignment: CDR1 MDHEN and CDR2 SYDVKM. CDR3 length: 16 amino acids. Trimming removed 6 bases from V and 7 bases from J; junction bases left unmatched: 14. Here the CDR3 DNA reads TGTGCCAGCAGCCAGCCCACTAGCGGGAGTTGGAGGGAGCAGTACTTC. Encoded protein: CASSQPTSGSWREQYF.

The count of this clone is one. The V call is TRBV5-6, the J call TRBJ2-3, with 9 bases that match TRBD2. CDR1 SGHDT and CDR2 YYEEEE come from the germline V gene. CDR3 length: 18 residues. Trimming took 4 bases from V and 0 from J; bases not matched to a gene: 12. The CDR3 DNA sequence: TGTGCCAGCAGCCTGTTGGGGTCTAGCGGGGAGAGCACAGATACGCAGTATTTT. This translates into CASSLLGSSGESTDTQYF. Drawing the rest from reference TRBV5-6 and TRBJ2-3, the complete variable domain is DAGVTQSPTHLIKTRGQQVTLRCSPKSGHDTVSWYQQALGQGPQFIFQYYEEEERQRGNFPDRFSGHQFPNYSSELNVNALLLGDSALYLCASSLLGSSGESTDTQYFGPGTRLTVL.

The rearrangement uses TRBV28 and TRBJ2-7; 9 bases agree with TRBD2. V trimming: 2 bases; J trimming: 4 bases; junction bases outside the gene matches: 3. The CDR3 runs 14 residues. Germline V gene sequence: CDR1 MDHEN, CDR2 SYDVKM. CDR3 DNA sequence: TGTGCCAGCAGTTTAGGCCTAGCGGGGTACGAGCAGTACTTC. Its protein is CASSLGLAGYEQYF.

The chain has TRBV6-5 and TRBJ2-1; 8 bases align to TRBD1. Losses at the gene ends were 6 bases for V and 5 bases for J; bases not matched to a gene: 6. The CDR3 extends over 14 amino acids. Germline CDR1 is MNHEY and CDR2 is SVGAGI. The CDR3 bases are TGTGCCAGCAGACAGGGGGTAATAAACAATGAGCAGTTCTTC. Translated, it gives CASRQGVINNEQFF.

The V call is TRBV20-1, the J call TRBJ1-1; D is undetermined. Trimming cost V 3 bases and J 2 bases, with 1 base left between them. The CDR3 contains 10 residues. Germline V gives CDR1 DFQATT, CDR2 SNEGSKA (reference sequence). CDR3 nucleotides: TGCAGTGCTAGCAACACTGAAGCTTTCTTT. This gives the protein CSASNTEAFF.

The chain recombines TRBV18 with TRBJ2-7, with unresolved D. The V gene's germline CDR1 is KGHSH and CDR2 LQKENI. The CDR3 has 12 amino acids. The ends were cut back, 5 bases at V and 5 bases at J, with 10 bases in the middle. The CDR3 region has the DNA TGTGCCAGCTCAAGCTCAGGCCACGAGCAGTACTTC. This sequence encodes CASSSSGHEQYF.

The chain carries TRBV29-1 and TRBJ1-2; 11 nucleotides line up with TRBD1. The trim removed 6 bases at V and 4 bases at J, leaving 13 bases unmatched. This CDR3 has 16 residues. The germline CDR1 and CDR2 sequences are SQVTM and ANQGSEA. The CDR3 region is CSVPGQGAGTGYGYTF. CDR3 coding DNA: TGCAGCGTCCCAGGACAGGGGGCAGGTACGGGCTATGGCTACACCTTC. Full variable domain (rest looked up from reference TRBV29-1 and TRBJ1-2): SAVISQKPSRDICQRGTSLTIQCQVDSQVTMMFWYRQQPGQSLTLIATANQGSEATYESGFVIDKFPISRPNLTFSTLTVSNMSPEDSSIYLCSVPGQGAGTGYGYTFGSGTRLTVV.

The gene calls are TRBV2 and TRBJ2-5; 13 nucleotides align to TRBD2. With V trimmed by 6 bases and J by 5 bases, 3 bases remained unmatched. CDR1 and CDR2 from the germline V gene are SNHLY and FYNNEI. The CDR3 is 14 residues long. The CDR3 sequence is CASRGTSGTETQYF. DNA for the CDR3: TGTGCCAGCAGAGGGACTAGCGGGACGGAGACCCAGTACTTC.

The CDR3, as DNA: TGTGCTAGTGGTTTGGTACTGGGGCCTGGGGACACTGAAGCTTTCTTT. Translated, it gives CASGLVLGPGDTEAFF. The rearrangement links TRBV12-5 to TRBJ1-1; possible D gene TRBD1, 5 bases. There are 16 residues in the CDR3. Trimming left V 0 bases short and J 3 bases short, with 14 bases between. The V gene's germline CDR1 is LGHNT and CDR2 FRNRAP.

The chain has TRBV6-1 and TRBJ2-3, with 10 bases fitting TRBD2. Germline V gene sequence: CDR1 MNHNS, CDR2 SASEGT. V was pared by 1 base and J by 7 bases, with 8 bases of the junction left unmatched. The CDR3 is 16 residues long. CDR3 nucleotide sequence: TGTGCCAGCAGTGAAGGCTTAGCGGGGGGCTGGAATACGCAGTATTTT. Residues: CASSEGLAGGWNTQYF.

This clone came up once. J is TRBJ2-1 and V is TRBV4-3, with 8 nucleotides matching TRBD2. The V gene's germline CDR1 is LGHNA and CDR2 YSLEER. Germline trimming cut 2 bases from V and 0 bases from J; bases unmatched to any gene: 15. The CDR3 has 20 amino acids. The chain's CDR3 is CASSQRLGSRSGNSYNEQFF. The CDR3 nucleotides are TGCGCCAGCAGCCAACGTTTAGGGTCCCGTAGCGGGAACTCCTACAATGAGCAGTTCTTC.

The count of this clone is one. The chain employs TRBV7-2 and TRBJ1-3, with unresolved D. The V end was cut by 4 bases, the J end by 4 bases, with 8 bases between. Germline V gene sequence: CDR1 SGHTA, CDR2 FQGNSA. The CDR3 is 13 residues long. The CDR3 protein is CASSSDLGNTIYF. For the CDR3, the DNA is TGTGCCAGCAGCTCGGACCTGGGAAACACCATATATTTT. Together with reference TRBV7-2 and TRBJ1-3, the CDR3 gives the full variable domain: GAGVSQSPSNKVTEKGKDVELRCDPISGHTALYWYRQSLGQGLEFLIYFQGNSAPDKSGLPSDRFSAERTGGSVSTLTIQRTQQEDSAVYLCASSSDLGNTIYFGEGSWLTVV.

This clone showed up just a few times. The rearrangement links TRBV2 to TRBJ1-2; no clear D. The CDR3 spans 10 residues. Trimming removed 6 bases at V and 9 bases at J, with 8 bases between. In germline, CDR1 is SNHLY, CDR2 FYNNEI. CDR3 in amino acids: CASSPSRYTF. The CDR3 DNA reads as TGTGCCAGCAGCCCGTCCCGCTACACCTTC. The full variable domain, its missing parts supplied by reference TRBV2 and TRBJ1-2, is EPEVTQTPSHQVTQMGQEVILRCVPISNHLYFYWYRQILGQKVEFLVSFYNNEISEKSEIFDDQFSVERPDGSNFTLKIRSTKLEDSAMYFCASSPSRYTFGSGTRLTVV.

Here the CDR3 DNA reads TGTGCCAGCAGGTCGACTAGCGGGAGTTCAGATACGCAGTATTTT. Its translation is CASRSTSGSSDTQYF. This chain joins TRBV5-6 and TRBJ2-3; 12 positions agree with TRBD2. This CDR3 is 15 amino acids long. Germline CDR1 and CDR2: SGHDT and YYEEEE. V was pared by 5 bases and J by 4 bases, with 5 bases of the junction left unmatched.

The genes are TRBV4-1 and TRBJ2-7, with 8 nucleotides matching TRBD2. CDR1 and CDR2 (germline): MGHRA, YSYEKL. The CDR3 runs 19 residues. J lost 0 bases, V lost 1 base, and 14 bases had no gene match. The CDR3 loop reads CASSQAGAGRSGSSYEQYF. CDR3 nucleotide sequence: TGCGCCAGCAGCCAAGCTGGAGCAGGGAGAAGCGGGAGCTCCTACGAGCAGTACTTC.

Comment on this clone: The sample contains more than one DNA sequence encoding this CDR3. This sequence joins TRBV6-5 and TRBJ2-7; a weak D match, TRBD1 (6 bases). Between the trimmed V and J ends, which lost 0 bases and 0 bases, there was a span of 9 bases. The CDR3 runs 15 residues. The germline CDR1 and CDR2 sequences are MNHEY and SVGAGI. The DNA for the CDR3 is TGTGCCAGCAGTTACTCGCGGACAGTCTCCTACGAGCAGTACTTC. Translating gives CASSYSRTVSYEQYF.